The 23 T cell receptor beta chains reported below all come from one sample, sequenced in a study of cytomegalovirus exposure and HLA in healthy donors. PCR primers comprised 60 Vbeta and 13 Jbeta primers. Clones were read by immunoSEQ multiplex PCR, and TCRdb kept only the in-frame ones, dropping some. The table records some 120,000 clones, about 81% of them present only once. What was sequenced was PBMCs. The receptors were sampled from a woman aged 25 to 39 in good health and CMV-seronegative.

J is TRBJ1-1 and V is TRBV18; maybe TRBD1 (5 bases). Germline V gene lookup returns CDR1 KGHSH and CDR2 LQKENI. Trimming pared 2 bases from V and 0 bases from J, leaving 10 bases between. The CDR3 has 15 residues. The DNA for the CDR3 is TGTGCCAGCTCACCATACGGGGGTTTGAACACTGAAGCTTTCTTT. This sequence encodes CASSPYGGLNTEAFF. Full variable domain (remainder filled in from reference TRBV18 and TRBJ1-1): NAGVMQNPRHLVRRRGQEARLRCSPMKGHSHVYWYRQLPEEGLKFMVYLQKENIIDESGMPKERFSAEFPKEGPSILRIQQVVRGDSAAYFCASSPYGGLNTEAFFGQGTRLTVV.

In DNA, the CDR3 is TGCGCCAGCAGCCAAATCGTTCCAAAAGGGAGAATGAACACTGAAGCTTTCTTT. Translating gives CASSQIVPKGRMNTEAFF. The rearrangement uses TRBV4-1 and TRBJ1-1, with D uncertain. V was clipped by 2 bases and J by 0 bases, with 19 bases between them. Per germline, CDR1 MGHRA and CDR2 YSYEKL. The CDR3 sequence is 18 residues long.

This clone was seen more than once but under ten times. The chain recombines TRBV6-1 with TRBJ2-3, with 8 bases matching TRBD1. The CDR3 loop spans 15 amino acids. Germline assignment: CDR1 MNHNS and CDR2 SASEGT. V shed 4 bases and J 4 bases; nucleotides not matched to a gene: 7. The CDR3 sequence is CASSASGTGADTQYF. As DNA, the CDR3 is TGTGCCAGCAGTGCCTCCGGGACAGGTGCAGATACGCAGTATTTT.

A few counts support this clone. The V and J genes are TRBV5-5 and TRBJ2-2, with D possibly matching TRBD1 (5 bases). This CDR3 is 12 amino acids long. CDR1 SGHKS and CDR2 YYEKEE come from the germline V gene (reference sequence). Trimming stripped 4 bases from V and 5 bases from J, with 6 bases between. The CDR3 sequence: CASSRTTGELFF. As DNA, the CDR3 is TGTGCCAGCAGCCGGACAACCGGGGAGCTGTTTTTT.

This clone occurred a few times. The chain recombines TRBV5-6 with TRBJ1-1; 9 bases line up with TRBD1. Trimming removed 4 bases from V and 11 bases from J; junction bases left unmatched: 15. Germline CDR1 SGHDT, CDR2 YYEEEE. CDR3 length equals 15 residues. CDR3 residues: CASSPTLDRGEVAFF. The CDR3 DNA reads as TGTGCCAGCAGCCCCACCCTCGACAGGGGGGAGGTTGCTTTCTTT. The variable domain in full, completed from reference TRBV5-6 and TRBJ1-1, reads DAGVTQSPTHLIKTRGQQVTLRCSPKSGHDTVSWYQQALGQGPQFIFQYYEEEERQRGNFPDRFSGHQFPNYSSELNVNALLLGDSALYLCASSPTLDRGEVAFFGQGTRLTVV.

The chain carries TRBV6-5 and TRBJ1-2; D is unclear. This CDR3 comprises 14 residues. Germline-derived CDR1 and CDR2 are MNHEY and SVGAGI. Trimming shortened V by 0 bases and J by 4 bases, and 9 bases separated the two germline ends. The CDR3 nucleotides read TGTGCCAGCAGTTACTCGCGGCAGAGCTATGGCTACACCTTC. It codes for CASSYSRQSYGYTF.

The chain has TRBV11-2 and TRBJ2-5; 11 positions agree with TRBD2. Losses at the gene ends were 6 bases for V and 3 bases for J; bases not matched to a gene: 6. This CDR3 has 15 residues. CDR1 is SGHAT, CDR2 FQNNGV, per germline. The CDR3 loop is CASRPTSGNKETQYF. For the CDR3, the DNA is TGTGCCAGCAGACCGACTAGCGGGAATAAAGAGACCCAGTACTTC.

The chain has TRBV7-2 and TRBJ2-2; D might be TRBD1 (6 bases). The CDR3 is 14 amino acids. CDR1 is SGHTA and CDR2 is FQGNSA in the germline V gene. V lost 5 bases and J 5 bases, leaving 12 bases between the germline ends. The DNA of the CDR3 is TGTGCCAGCAGCCCGATCAGGGGAACCGGGGAGCTGTTTTTT. Its protein product is CASSPIRGTGELFF.

Notes on this clone: The junction differs from germline at one of its ends, possibly a read error. V usage is TRBV7-9 and J usage is TRBJ2-7; 7 bases align to TRBD1. The germline V gene encodes CDR1 SEHNR and CDR2 FQNEAQ (reference sequence). This CDR3 comprises 14 residues. The CDR3 DNA reads as TGTTCCAGCAGCGGCCGGGACAGCTCCTACGAGCAGTACTTC. It specifies CSSSGRDSSYEQYF.

The genes are TRBV9 and TRBJ2-3; TRBD2 aligns across 8 bases. With 4 bases clipped from V and 2 bases from J, the junction kept 9 bases outside the gene matches. From germline, CDR1 is SGDLS and CDR2 YYNGEE. This CDR3 contains 16 residues. The CDR3 coding sequence is TGTGCCAGCAGCCAGAAGGGCGGGAGGCCCACAGATACGCAGTATTTT. Amino acids: CASSQKGGRPTDTQYF. The complete variable domain, with remaining parts taken from reference TRBV9 and TRBJ2-3, reads DSGVTQTPKHLITATGQRVTLRCSPRSGDLSVYWYQQSLDQGLQFLIQYYNGEERAKGNILERFSAQQFPDLHSELNLSSLELGDSALYFCASSQKGGRPTDTQYFGPGTRLTVL.

The CDR3 loop is CASSQSLAESTDTQYF. CDR3 DNA: TGTGCCAGCAGCCAGTCGCTAGCGGAGAGCACAGATACGCAGTATTTT. V usage is TRBV4-2 and J usage is TRBJ2-3; TRBD2 agrees at 7 bases. In germline, CDR1 is LGHNA, CDR2 YNFKEQ. V shed 3 bases and J 0 bases; nucleotides not matched to a gene: 6. There are 16 residues in the CDR3.

This rearrangement joins TRBV7-9 to TRBJ1-1; weak D call: TRBD1 (6 bases). Germline assignment: CDR1 SEHNR and CDR2 FQNEAQ (reference sequence). Trimming took 4 bases from V and 6 from J, leaving 21 bases between them. The CDR3 is 16 residues long. CDR3 protein: CASSSAGEYKSAEAFF. Written as DNA, the CDR3 is TGTGCCAGCAGCTCCGCAGGGGAGTACAAGTCCGCTGAAGCTTTCTTT.

In this sample, this clone turned up a few times. This chain joins TRBV27 and TRBJ2-7, with a possible D match to TRBD1 (5 bases). The CDR3 is 15 amino acids. In germline, CDR1 is MNHEY, CDR2 SMNVEV (reference sequence). Deletions cut 3 bases from V and 2 bases from J, with 14 bases between. The CDR3 region is CASSFQAGNAYEQYF. The DNA of the CDR3 is TGTGCCAGCAGTTTTCAGGCAGGGAATGCCTACGAGCAGTACTTC.

V gene TRBV7-2 combines with J gene TRBJ2-7; 11 nucleotides line up with TRBD2. Germline V CDR1 and CDR2: SGHTA, FQGNSA. J gave up 2 bases and V 5 bases, and 14 bases lay outside the gene matches. The CDR3 totals 18 residues. For the CDR3, the DNA is TGTGCCAGCAGCAAAACGAATAGCGGGAGGGTTGCTGCCTACGAGCAGTACTTC. It is translated as CASSKTNSGRVAAYEQYF.

The rearrangement joins TRBV29-1 to TRBJ1-1; possibly TRBD1 for D (5 bases). The CDR3 loop spans 12 amino acids. V shed 1 base and J shed 4 bases, with 7 bases lying between them. The germline V gene encodes CDR1 SQVTM and CDR2 ANQGSEA. The CDR3 spells CSVEGGGTEAFF. In DNA, the CDR3 is TGCAGCGTTGAAGGGGGGGGCACTGAAGCTTTCTTT.

The chain carries TRBV29-1 and TRBJ1-1; D is perhaps TRBD1 (5 bases). Germline-derived CDR1 and CDR2 are SQVTM and ANQGSEA. This CDR3 comprises 14 residues. Trimming pared 5 bases from V and 2 bases from J, leaving 15 bases between. Here the CDR3 reads CSVLLTGGNTEAFF. CDR3 coding DNA: TGCAGCGTTCTACTGACGGGGGGAAACACTGAAGCTTTCTTT.

This sequence joins TRBV11-1 and TRBJ2-7; possibly TRBD2 for D (6 bases). This CDR3 is 16 amino acids long. The V end lost 7 bases, the J end lost 2 bases, and 21 bases lay between the germline ends. Germline loops: CDR1 SGHAT, CDR2 FQDESV (reference sequence). CDR3 nucleotides: TGTGCCAGCACCCCCGCTGGGACTTACTTCACCTACGAGCAGTACTTC. Its translation is CASTPAGTYFTYEQYF.

This clone appeared a few times. This chain uses TRBV5-1 with TRBJ1-2; 7 bases map to TRBD1. Germline values: CDR1 SGHRS, CDR2 YFSETQ. The V segment lost 4 bases and the J segment 2 bases; nucleotides outside the gene matches: 2. This CDR3 has 13 amino acids. CDR3 region: CASSPGGNYGYTF. In DNA, the CDR3 is TGCGCCAGCAGCCCAGGGGGAAACTATGGCTACACCTTC.

The J gene is TRBJ1-1, the V gene TRBV6-4; maybe TRBD1 (6 bases). The V and J ends lost 4 bases and 2 bases respectively, with 8 bases between them. CDR3 length: 13 residues. The V gene's germline CDR1 is MRHNA and CDR2 SNTAGT. For the CDR3, the DNA is TGTGCCAGCAGTGCGGACAGAAACACTGAAGCTTTCTTT. Its translation is CASSADRNTEAFF.

This clone was observed a single time. The chain is built from TRBV7-9 and TRBJ2-3, with D possibly matching TRBD2 (5 bases). The germline V and J ends were trimmed by 1 base and 3 bases, with 17 bases remaining between them. Per germline, CDR1 SEHNR and CDR2 FQNEAQ (reference sequence). The CDR3 loop spans 17 amino acids. CDR3 in DNA: TGTGCCAGCAGCTTAGGTCGCACGCCCAGGAGGACAGATACGCAGTATTTT. It specifies CASSLGRTPRRTDTQYF.

This chain joins TRBV10-3 and TRBJ2-3; the match to TRBD2 covers 12 bases. Unmatched junction bases numbered 6, after V lost 8 bases and J lost 6 bases. Germline CDR1 is ENHRY and CDR2 is SYGVKD. This CDR3 region has 14 residues. The CDR3 is CAISSGRAGDTQYF. CDR3 in DNA: TGTGCCATCTCTAGCGGGAGGGCCGGTGATACGCAGTATTTT.

The V call is TRBV19, the J call TRBJ1-2; tentatively, D is TRBD1 (5 bases). There are 14 residues in the CDR3. V was cut by 1 base and J by 6 bases, with 12 bases left in between. The germline gives CDR1 LNHDA, CDR2 SQIVND (reference sequence). CDR3 protein: CASSIVSGGDGYTF. For the CDR3, the DNA is TGTGCCAGTAGTATAGTTTCGGGGGGTGATGGCTACACCTTC. The whole variable domain, remainder taken from reference TRBV19 and TRBJ1-2, is DGGITQSPKYLFRKEGQNVTLSCEQNLNHDAMYWYRQDPGQGLRLIYYSQIVNDFQKGDIAEGYSVSREKKESFPLTVTSAQKNPTAFYLCASSIVSGGDGYTFGSGTRLTVV.

This sequence joins TRBV2 and TRBJ1-1; possibly TRBD1 for D (6 bases). This CDR3 has 14 amino acids. Trimming cost V 2 bases and J 10 bases, with 17 bases left between them. Germline lookup yields CDR1 SNHLY and CDR2 FYNNEI. The CDR3 bases are TGTGCCAGCAGTGAAACAGGGACACTTCCTCGAGCTTTCTTT. Protein: CASSETGTLPRAFF.